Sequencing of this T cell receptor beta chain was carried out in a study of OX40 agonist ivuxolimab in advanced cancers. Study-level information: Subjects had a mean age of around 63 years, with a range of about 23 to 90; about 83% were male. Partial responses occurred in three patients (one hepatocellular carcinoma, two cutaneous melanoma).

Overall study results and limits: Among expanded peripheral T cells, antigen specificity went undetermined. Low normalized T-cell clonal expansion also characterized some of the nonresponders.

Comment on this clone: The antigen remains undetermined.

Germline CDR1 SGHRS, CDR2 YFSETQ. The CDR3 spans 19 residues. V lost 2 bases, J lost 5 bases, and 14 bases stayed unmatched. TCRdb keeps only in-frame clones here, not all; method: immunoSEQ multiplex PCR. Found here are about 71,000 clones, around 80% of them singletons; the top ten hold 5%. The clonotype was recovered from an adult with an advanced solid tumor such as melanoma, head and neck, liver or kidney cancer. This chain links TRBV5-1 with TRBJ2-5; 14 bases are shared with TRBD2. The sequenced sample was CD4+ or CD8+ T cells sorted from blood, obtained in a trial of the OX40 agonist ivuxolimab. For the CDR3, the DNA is TGCGCCAGCAGCTTTTCCCCGGGACTAGCGGGAGCTGTGGGGGAGACCCAGTACTTC. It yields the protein CASSFSPGLAGAVGETQYF.